A single sample gave rise to the 19 T cell receptor beta chains below, sequenced in a study of T cells in Graves' hyperthyroidism and ophthalmopathy. RNA transcripts gave rise to amplified TCR beta CDR3 regions. Using the HTBI primer set, a first-round RT-PCR was run on the TCR CDR3. MiXCR, applied by TCRdb to the multiplex PCR reads, yields one record per CDR3 protein. The repertoire includes around 300,000 distinct CDR3 sequences, around 20% of them detected once, and roughly 60% sits in the top ten. The sample was blood. These receptors were obtained from a man between 25 and 39 years old with Graves' ophthalmopathy.

This clonotype was detected a few times. The chain combines TRBV7-2 with TRBJ1-4; no clear D gene. This CDR3 comprises 13 residues. The germline gives CDR1 SGHTA, CDR2 FQGNSA. The V and J ends lost 3 bases and 2 bases respectively, with 4 bases between them. In nucleotides, the CDR3 is TGTGCCAGCAGCTTTTTCACTAATGAAAAACTGTTTTTT. Its protein is CASSFFTNEKLFF.

V and J are TRBV12-3 or TRBV12-4 and TRBJ2-2, with TRBD2 matching over 12 bases. Trimming removed 6 bases from V and 7 bases from J; junction bases left unmatched: 12. The CDR3 length is 17 residues. The CDR3 nucleotides are TGTGCCAGCAGACCTAAACCTAGCGGGAGGGCCGTCGGGGAGCTGTTTTTT. Translated, it gives CASRPKPSGRAVGELFF.

There are many counts of this clonotype. V and J are TRBV28 and TRBJ2-7; D is possibly TRBD1 (6 bases). Deletions cut 8 bases from V and 1 base from J, with 12 bases between. Germline V gives CDR1 MDHEN, CDR2 SYDVKM. This CDR3 region has 13 residues. The CDR3: CASLRGQSYEQYF. The CDR3 DNA reads as TGTGCCAGCCTCCGGGGACAATCCTACGAGCAGTACTTC.

This clonotype was picked up a small number of times. The V gene is TRBV28, the J gene TRBJ1-2; D is perhaps TRBD1 (6 bases). There are 16 residues in the CDR3. Germline-derived CDR1 and CDR2 are MDHEN and SYDVKM. The V gene lost 5 bases and the J gene lost 2 bases, with 18 bases spanning the gap. CDR3 loop: CASSINPGVGNYGYTF. CDR3 DNA sequence: TGTGCCAGCAGTATAAATCCAGGGGTGGGGAACTATGGCTACACCTTC.

In its sample, this clonotype was seen many times. The V gene is TRBV3-1, the J gene TRBJ2-7; 8 nucleotides align to TRBD1. The J segment lost 2 bases and the V segment lost 2 bases, leaving 11 bases of the junction unmatched. Germline assignment: CDR1 LGHDT and CDR2 YNNKEL (reference sequence). The CDR3 spans 17 residues. The CDR3 reads CASSQRSPATGAYEQYF. The CDR3 DNA follows: TGTGCCAGCAGCCAACGCTCACCCGCGACAGGGGCCTACGAGCAGTACTTC.

This clonotype was observed many times. The rearrangement uses TRBV6-1 and TRBJ1-5, with D perhaps TRBD1 (5 bases). The V gene lost 5 bases and the J gene lost 5 bases, with 19 bases spanning the gap. The CDR3 runs 16 residues. Germline assignment: CDR1 MNHNS and CDR2 SASEGT. The DNA of the CDR3 is TGTGCCAGCAGTCCCCCGGTTGGGGGTGGCGATCAGCCCCAGCATTTT. It is translated as CASSPPVGGGDQPQHF.

This clonotype turned up a few times. The V call is TRBV5-1, the J call TRBJ2-1; no definite D call. This CDR3 comprises 12 residues. V gave up 4 bases and J gave up 5 bases, with 7 bases separating them. The germline V gene encodes CDR1 SGHRS and CDR2 YFSETQ. CDR3 sequence reads: CASSTANNEQFF. The CDR3 DNA reads as TGCGCCAGCAGCACAGCGAACAATGAGCAGTTCTTC.

This clonotype was found many times. The genes are TRBV30 and TRBJ1-1; D gene ambiguous. The V gene lost 2 bases and the J gene lost 7 bases, with 11 bases spanning the gap. Germline CDR1 is GTSNPN and CDR2 is SVGIG (reference sequence). The CDR3 is 12 amino acids. CDR3 DNA: TGTGCCTGGAGTACCTCTGGAGTTGAAGCTTTCTTT. It codes for CAWSTSGVEAFF.

The genes are TRBV6-1 and TRBJ2-7; 8 nucleotides agree with TRBD1. Trimming took 5 bases from V and 9 from J; bases not matched to a gene: 9. This CDR3 has 13 residues. Germline CDR1 is MNHNS and CDR2 is SASEGT. Here the CDR3 DNA reads TGTGCCAGCAGTAATAGACAGGGGAAAGGGCAGTACTTC. Its translation is CASSNRQGKGQYF.

This clonotype was detected ten times or more. The chain is built from TRBV2 and TRBJ1-1; the D is unclear. The germline V gene encodes CDR1 SNHLY and CDR2 FYNNEI. The CDR3 is made up of 11 amino acids. The V gene lost 4 bases and the J gene lost 5 bases, with 5 bases spanning the gap. The CDR3 loop is CASSGHTEAFF. The CDR3 DNA follows: TGTGCCAGCAGTGGGCATACTGAAGCTTTCTTT.

The rearrangement uses TRBV7-9 and TRBJ2-6, with TRBD1 identical over 7 bases. J lost 2 bases, V lost 3 bases, and 4 bases had no gene match. The CDR3 totals 16 residues. Germline assignment: CDR1 SEHNR and CDR2 FQNEAQ (reference sequence). The CDR3 nucleotides read TGTGCCAGCAGCTTGACAGGGTTCGCTGGGGCCAACGTCCTGACTTTC. Translating gives CASSLTGFAGANVLTF.

The chain has TRBV5-1 and TRBJ2-2; a weak D match, TRBD1 (5 bases). This CDR3 has 16 amino acids. Germline V gives CDR1 SGHRS, CDR2 YFSETQ. V was trimmed by 7 bases and J by 1 base, leaving 17 bases between them. This CDR3 reads CASGTPGQGNTGELFF. In nucleotides, the CDR3 is TGCGCCAGCGGCACCCCGGGTCAGGGGAACACCGGGGAGCTGTTTTTT.

This clonotype was detected a few times. The genes are TRBV28 and TRBJ2-2; D tentatively fits TRBD1 or TRBD2 (5 bases each). The germline gives CDR1 MDHEN, CDR2 SYDVKM. V lost 6 bases and J 7 bases, leaving 18 bases between the germline ends. The CDR3 is made up of 15 amino acids. The DNA of the CDR3 is TGTGCCAGCAGCCCCGGCGGCCTTGGGGGCGGGGAGCTGTTTTTT. It specifies CASSPGGLGGGELFF.

Only one count was recorded for this clonotype. The chain has TRBV24-1 and TRBJ2-1, with 9 bases matching TRBD1. Germline CDR1 reads KGHDR; CDR2 reads SFDVKD. The V segment lost 3 bases and the J segment 4 bases; nucleotides outside the gene matches: 6. CDR3 length: 16 amino acids. DNA of the CDR3: TGTGCCACCAGTGATCATGGGACAGGGAGTTACAATGAGCAGTTCTTC. The encoded protein is CATSDHGTGSYNEQFF.

The chain carries TRBV19 and TRBJ2-2; 10 bases agree with TRBD2. Germline V gene sequence: CDR1 LNHDA, CDR2 SQIVND (reference sequence). There are 15 residues in the CDR3. V shed 6 bases, J shed 3 bases, and the junction held 4 bases outside the gene matches. CDR3 sequence (DNA): TGTGCCAGTAGGGGTAGCGGGAGGTACACCGGGGAGCTGTTTTTT. This encodes CASRGSGRYTGELFF.

This clonotype was observed many times. For the CDR3, the DNA is TGTGCCTGGGTGGGAGCGGCTAGCACAGATACGCAGTATTTT. The encoded protein is CAWVGAASTDTQYF. This rearrangement joins TRBV30 to TRBJ2-3; possible D gene TRBD2, 5 bases. This CDR3 has 14 amino acids. Germline CDR1 reads GTSNPN; CDR2 reads SVGIG (reference sequence). Trimming shortened V by 5 bases and J by 0 bases, and 12 bases separated the two germline ends.

This clonotype was detected only a few times. The rearrangement joins TRBV20-1 to TRBJ2-1; D remains ambiguous. The CDR3 extends over 13 amino acids. The germline gives CDR1 DFQATT, CDR2 SNEGSKA (reference sequence). The V end lost 5 bases, the J end lost 8 bases, and 16 bases lay between the germline ends. The CDR3 is CSAPPYSSDEQFF. Written as DNA, the CDR3 is TGCAGTGCTCCGCCCTACAGCAGCGATGAGCAGTTCTTC.

The chain has TRBV19 and TRBJ2-6; D remains unclear. Germline CDR1 reads LNHDA; CDR2 reads SQIVND (reference sequence). The CDR3 is 16 amino acids. The ends were cut back, 5 bases at V and 0 bases at J, with 11 bases in the middle. DNA for the CDR3: TGTGCCAGTAGTCTAAGGCGAGCCTCTGGGGCCAACGTCCTGACTTTC. It is translated as CASSLRRASGANVLTF. Filled out from reference TRBV19 and TRBJ2-6, the complete variable domain reads DGGITQSPKYLFRKEGQNVTLSCEQNLNHDAMYWYRQDPGQGLRLIYYSQIVNDFQKGDIAEGYSVSREKKESFPLTVTSAQKNPTAFYLCASSLRRASGANVLTFGAGSRLTVL.

CDR3 loop: CSVESDTGELFF. CDR3 coding DNA: TGCAGCGTTGAAAGTGACACCGGGGAGCTGTTTTTT. V is TRBV29-1 and J is TRBJ2-2; D unresolved. The CDR3 has 12 amino acids. The V gene lost 2 bases and the J gene lost 3 bases, with 4 bases spanning the gap. Looked up from germline, CDR1 is SQVTM and CDR2 is ANQGSEA.